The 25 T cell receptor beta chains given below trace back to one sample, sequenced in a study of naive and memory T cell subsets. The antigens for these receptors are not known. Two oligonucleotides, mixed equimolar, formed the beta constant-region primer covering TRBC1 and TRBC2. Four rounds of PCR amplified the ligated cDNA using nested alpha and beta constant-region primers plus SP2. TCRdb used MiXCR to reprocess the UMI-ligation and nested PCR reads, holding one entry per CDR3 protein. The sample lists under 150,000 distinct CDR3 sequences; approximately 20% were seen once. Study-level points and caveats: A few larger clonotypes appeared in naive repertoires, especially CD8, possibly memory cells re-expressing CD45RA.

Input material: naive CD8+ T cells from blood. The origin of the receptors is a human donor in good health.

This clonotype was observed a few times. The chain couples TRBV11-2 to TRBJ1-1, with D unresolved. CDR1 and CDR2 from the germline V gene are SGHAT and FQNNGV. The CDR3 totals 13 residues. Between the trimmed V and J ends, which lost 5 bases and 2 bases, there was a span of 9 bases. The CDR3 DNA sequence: TGTGCCAGCAGCCCAGGCGACAACACTGAAGCTTTCTTT. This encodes CASSPGDNTEAFF.

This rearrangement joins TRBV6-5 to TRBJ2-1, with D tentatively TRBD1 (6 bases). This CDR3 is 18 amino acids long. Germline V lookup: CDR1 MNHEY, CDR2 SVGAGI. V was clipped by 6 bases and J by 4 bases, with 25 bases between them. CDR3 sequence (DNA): TGTGCCAGCAGCCCTTTCTACACAGGGAATCAGTATTACAATGAGCAGTTCTTC. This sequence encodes CASSPFYTGNQYYNEQFF.

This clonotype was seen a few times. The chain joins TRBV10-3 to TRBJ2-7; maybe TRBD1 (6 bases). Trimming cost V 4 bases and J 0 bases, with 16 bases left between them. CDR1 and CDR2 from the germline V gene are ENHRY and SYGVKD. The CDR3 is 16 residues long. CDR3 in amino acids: CAISGADRQSSYEQYF. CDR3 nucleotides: TGTGCCATCAGTGGGGCGGACAGACAATCCTCCTACGAGCAGTACTTC.

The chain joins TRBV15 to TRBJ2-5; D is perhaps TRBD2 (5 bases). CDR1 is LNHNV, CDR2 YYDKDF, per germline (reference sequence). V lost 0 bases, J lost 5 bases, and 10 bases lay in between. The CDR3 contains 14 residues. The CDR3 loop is CATSREAGWETQYF. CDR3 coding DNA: TGTGCCACCAGCAGAGAGGCGGGTTGGGAGACCCAGTACTTC.

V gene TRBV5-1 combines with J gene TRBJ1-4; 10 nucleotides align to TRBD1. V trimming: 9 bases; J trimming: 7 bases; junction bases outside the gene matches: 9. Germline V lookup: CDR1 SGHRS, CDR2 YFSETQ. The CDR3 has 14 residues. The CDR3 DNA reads TGCGCCACCGCCCCCGGGACAGGGGTTGAAAAACTGTTTTTT. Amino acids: CATAPGTGVEKLFF. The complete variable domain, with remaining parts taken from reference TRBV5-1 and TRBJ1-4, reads KAGVTQTPRYLIKTRGQQVTLSCSPISGHRSVSWYQQTPGQGLQFLFEYFSETQRNKGNFPGRFSGRQFSNSRSEMNVSTLELGDSALYLCATAPGTGVEKLFFGSGTQLSVL.

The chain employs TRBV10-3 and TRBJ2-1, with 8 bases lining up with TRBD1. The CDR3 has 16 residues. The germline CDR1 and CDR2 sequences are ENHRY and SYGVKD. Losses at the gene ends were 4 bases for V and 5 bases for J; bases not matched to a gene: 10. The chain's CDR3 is CAISGPDRVINNEQFF. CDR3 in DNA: TGTGCCATCAGTGGTCCGGACAGGGTGATCAACAATGAGCAGTTCTTC.

The CDR3 sequence is CASGTDLYNQPQHF. CDR3 in DNA: TGTGCCAGCGGGACAGATCTTTACAATCAGCCCCAGCATTTT. The chain joins TRBV28 to TRBJ1-5; 7 bases agree with TRBD1. The CDR3 sequence is 14 residues long. The junction had 7 bases not matched to a gene; V was cut back by 8 bases and J by 3 bases. Germline V gives CDR1 MDHEN, CDR2 SYDVKM.

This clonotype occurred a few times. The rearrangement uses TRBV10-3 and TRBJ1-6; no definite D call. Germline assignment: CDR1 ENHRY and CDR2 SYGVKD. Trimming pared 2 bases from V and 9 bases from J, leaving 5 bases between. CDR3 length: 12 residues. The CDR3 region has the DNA TGTGCCATCAGTGAGGAGTTTTCACCCCTCCACTTT. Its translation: CAISEEFSPLHF.

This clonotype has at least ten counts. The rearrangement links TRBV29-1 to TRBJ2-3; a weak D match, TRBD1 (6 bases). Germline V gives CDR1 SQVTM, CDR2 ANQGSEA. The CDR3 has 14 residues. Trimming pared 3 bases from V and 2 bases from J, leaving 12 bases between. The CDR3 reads CSVDGAGVTDTQYF. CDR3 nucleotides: TGCAGCGTTGACGGTGCAGGGGTCACAGATACGCAGTATTTT.

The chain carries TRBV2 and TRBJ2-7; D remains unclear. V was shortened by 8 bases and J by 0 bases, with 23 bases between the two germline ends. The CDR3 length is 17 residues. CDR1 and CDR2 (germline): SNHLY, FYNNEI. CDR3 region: CASHPRSRLPDSYEQYF. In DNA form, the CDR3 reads TGTGCCAGCCACCCCCGCAGCCGTTTACCTGACTCCTACGAGCAGTACTTC.

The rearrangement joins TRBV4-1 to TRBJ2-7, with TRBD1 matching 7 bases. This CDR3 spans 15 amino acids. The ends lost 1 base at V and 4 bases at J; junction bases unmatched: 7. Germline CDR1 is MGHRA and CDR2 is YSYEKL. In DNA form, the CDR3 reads TGCGCCAGCAGCCAAGTCCCCGACAGGGAGTACGAGCAGTACTTC. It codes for CASSQVPDREYEQYF.

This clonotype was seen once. The CDR3 nucleotides read TGTGCCAGCAGCGCCCTTCAAGCTTTAGATACGCAGTATTTT. This codes for CASSALQALDTQYF. J is TRBJ2-3 and V is TRBV9; D ambiguous. The germline V and J ends were trimmed by 3 bases and 5 bases, with 13 bases remaining between them. The germline CDR1 and CDR2 sequences are SGDLS and YYNGEE. CDR3 length equals 14 residues. Using reference TRBV9 and TRBJ2-3 for the parts outside the CDR3, the full variable domain is DSGVTQTPKHLITATGQRVTLRCSPRSGDLSVYWYQQSLDQGLQFLIQYYNGEERAKGNILERFSAQQFPDLHSELNLSSLELGDSALYFCASSALQALDTQYFGPGTRLTVL.

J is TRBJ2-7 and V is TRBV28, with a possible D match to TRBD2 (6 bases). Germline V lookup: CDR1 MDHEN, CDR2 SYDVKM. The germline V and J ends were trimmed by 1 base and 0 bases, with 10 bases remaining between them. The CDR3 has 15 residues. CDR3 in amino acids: CASSLLAVASYEQYF. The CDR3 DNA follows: TGTGCCAGCAGTTTATTAGCGGTGGCCTCCTACGAGCAGTACTTC.

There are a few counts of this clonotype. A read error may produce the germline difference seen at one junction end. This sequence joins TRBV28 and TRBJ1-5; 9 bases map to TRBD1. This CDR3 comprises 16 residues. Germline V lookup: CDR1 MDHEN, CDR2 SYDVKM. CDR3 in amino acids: CASSLSGTGNFQPQHF. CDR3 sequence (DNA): TGTGCCAGCAGCTTATCCGGGACAGGGAATTTTCAGCCCCAGCATTTT.

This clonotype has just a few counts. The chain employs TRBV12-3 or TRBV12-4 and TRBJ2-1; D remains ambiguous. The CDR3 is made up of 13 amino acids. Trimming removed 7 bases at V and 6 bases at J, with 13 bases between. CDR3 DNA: TGTGCCAGCACCCTGACCCTAACCAATGAGCAGTTCTTC. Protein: CASTLTLTNEQFF.

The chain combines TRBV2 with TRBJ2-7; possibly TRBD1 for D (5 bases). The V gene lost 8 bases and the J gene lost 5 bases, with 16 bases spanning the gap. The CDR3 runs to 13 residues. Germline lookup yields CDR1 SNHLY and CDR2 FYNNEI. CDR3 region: CASSEEGRDEQYF. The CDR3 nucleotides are TGTGCCAGCTCCGAAGAAGGCAGGGACGAGCAGTACTTC.

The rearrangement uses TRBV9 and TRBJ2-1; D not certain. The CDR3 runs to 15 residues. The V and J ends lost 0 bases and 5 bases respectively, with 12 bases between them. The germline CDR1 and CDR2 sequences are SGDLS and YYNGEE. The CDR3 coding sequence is TGTGCCAGCAGCGTAGATTTCGTCGCAGACAATGAGCAGTTCTTC. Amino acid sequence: CASSVDFVADNEQFF.

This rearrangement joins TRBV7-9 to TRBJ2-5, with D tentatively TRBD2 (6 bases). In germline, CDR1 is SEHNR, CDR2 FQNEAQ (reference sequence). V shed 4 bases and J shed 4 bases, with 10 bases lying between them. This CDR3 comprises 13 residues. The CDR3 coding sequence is TGTGCCAGCAGCTGGGCCGGGGGAGAGACCCAGTACTTC. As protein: CASSWAGGETQYF. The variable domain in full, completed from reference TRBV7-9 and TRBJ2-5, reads DTGVSQNPRHKITKRGQNVTFRCDPISEHNRLYWYRQTLGQGPEFLTYFQNEAQLEKSRLLSDRFSAERPKGSFSTLEIQRTEQGDSAMYLCASSWAGGETQYFGPGTRLLVL.

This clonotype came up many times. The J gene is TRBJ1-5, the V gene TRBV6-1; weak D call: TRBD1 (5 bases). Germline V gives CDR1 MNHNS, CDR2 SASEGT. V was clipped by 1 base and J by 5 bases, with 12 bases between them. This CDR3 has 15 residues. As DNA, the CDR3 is TGTGCCAGCAGTGAAGATTTCTCCAGGGATCAGCCCCAGCATTTT. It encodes CASSEDFSRDQPQHF.

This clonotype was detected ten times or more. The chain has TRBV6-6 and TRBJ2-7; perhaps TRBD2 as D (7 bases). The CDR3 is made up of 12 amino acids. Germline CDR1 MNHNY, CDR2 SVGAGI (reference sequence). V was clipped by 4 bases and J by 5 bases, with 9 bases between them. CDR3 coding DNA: TGTGCCAGCAGTTTGGGGGGGCACGAGCAGTACTTC. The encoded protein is CASSLGGHEQYF.

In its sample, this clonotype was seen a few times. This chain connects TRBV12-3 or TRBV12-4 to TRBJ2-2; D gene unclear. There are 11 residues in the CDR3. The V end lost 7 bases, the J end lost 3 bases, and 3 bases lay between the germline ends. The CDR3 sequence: CASTHTGELFF. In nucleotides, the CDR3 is TGTGCCAGCACCCACACCGGGGAGCTGTTTTTT.

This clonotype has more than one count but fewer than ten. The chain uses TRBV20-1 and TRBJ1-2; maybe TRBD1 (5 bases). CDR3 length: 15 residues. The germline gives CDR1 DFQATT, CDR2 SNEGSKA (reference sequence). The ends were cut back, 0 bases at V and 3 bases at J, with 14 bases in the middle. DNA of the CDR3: TGCAGTGCTAGAGATCCCGGGGCAGGAGACTATGGCTACACCTTC. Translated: CSARDPGAGDYGYTF.

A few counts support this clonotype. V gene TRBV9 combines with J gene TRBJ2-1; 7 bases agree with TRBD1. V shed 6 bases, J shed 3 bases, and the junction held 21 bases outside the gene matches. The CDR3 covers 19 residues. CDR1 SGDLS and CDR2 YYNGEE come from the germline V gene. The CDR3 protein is CASNGQPVTGKGVYNEQFF. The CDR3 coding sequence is TGTGCCAGCAACGGGCAGCCAGTGACAGGGAAGGGGGTCTACAATGAGCAGTTCTTC.

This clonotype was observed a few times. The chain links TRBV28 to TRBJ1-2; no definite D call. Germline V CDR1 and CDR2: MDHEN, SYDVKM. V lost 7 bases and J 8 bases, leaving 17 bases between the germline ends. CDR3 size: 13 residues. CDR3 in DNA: TGTGCCAGCACCCCAACTGTCTACGAGGGCTACACCTTC. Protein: CASTPTVYEGYTF.

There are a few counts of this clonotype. CDR3 protein: CSVGDPLSYEQYF. The CDR3 bases are TGCAGCGTTGGGGATCCGCTGTCCTACGAGCAGTACTTC. The rearrangement links TRBV29-1 to TRBJ2-7; no firm D call. The CDR3 loop spans 13 amino acids. Trimming pared 4 bases from V and 1 base from J, leaving 11 bases between. CDR1 and CDR2 (germline): SQVTM, ANQGSEA.